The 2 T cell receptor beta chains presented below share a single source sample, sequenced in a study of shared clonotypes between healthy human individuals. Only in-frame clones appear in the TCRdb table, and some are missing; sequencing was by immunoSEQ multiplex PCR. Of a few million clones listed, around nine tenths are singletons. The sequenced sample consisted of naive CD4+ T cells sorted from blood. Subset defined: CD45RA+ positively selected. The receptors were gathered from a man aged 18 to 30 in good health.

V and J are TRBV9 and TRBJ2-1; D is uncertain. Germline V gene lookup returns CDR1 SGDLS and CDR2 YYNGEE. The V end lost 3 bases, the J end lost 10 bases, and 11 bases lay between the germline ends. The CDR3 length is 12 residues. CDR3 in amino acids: CASSENAREQFF. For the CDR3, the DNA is TGTGCCAGCAGCGAGAACGCTCGGGAGCAGTTCTTC.

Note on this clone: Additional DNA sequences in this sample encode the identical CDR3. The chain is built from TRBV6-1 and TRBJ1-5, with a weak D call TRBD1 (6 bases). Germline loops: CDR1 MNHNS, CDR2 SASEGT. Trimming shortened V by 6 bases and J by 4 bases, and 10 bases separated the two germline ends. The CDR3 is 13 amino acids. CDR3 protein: CASRQGYNQPQHF. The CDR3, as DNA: TGTGCCAGCAGACAGGGCTATAATCAGCCCCAGCATTTT.